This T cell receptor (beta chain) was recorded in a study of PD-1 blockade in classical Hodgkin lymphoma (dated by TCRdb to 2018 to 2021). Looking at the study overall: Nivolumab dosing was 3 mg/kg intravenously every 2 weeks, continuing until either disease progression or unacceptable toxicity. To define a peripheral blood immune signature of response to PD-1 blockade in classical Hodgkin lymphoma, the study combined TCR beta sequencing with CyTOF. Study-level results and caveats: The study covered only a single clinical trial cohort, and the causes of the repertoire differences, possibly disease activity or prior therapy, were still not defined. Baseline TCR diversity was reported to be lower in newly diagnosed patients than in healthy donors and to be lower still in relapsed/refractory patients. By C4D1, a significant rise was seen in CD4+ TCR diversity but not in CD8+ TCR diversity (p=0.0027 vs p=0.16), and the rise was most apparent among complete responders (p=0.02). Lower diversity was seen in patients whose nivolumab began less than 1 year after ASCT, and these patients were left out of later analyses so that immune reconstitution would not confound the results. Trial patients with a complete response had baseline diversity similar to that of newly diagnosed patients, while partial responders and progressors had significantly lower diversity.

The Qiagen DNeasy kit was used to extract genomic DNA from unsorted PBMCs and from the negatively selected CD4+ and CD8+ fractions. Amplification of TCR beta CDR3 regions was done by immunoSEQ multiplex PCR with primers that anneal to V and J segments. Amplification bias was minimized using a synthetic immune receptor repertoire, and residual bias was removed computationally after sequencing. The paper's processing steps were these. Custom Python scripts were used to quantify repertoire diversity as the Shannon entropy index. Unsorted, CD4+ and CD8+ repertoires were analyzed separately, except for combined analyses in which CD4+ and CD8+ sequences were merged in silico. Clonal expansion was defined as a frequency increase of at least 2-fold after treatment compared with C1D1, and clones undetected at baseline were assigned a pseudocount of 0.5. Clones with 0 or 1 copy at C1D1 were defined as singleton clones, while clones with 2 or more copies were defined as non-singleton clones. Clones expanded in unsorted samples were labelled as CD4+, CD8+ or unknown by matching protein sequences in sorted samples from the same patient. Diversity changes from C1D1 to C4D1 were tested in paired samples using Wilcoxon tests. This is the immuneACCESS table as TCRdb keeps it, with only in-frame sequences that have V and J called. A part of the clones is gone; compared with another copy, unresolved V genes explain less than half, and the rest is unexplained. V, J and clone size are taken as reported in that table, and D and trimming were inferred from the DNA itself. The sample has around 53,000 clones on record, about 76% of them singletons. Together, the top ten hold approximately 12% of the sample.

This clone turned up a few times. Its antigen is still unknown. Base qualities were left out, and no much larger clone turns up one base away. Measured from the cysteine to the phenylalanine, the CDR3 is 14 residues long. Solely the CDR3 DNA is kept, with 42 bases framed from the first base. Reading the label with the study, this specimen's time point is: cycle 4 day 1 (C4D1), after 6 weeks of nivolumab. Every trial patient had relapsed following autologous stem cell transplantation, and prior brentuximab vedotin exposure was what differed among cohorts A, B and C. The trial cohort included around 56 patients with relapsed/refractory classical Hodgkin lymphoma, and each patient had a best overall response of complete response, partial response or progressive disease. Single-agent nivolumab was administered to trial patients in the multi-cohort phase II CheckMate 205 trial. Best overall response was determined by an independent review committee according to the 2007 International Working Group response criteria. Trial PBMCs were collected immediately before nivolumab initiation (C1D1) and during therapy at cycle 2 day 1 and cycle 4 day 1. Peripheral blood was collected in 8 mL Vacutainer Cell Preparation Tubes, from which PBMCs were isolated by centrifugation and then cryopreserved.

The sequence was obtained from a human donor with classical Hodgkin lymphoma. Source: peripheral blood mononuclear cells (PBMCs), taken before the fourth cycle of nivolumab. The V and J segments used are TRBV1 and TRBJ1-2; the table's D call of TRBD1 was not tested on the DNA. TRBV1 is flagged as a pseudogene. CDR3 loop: CTSSRDRGLYGYTF. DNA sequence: TGCACCAGCAGCCGGGACAGGGGCCTCTATGGCTACACCTTC.